The 24 T cell receptor beta chains in this list originate from one sample, sequenced in a study of technical replicates of blood from four donors. Here immunoSEQ multiplex PCR was the method, and the copy in TCRdb shows in-frame clones only, minus some. The top ten clones hold roughly 3.9% of a sample with about 81,000 clones, approximately 80% of them seen once. The sample consisted of PBMCs. Receptor source: a human donor in good health. Some clones in this sample may be carry-over from other donors' samples.

The CDR3 DNA follows: TGTGCCAGCAGCTTAGTAGTTAGCGGCTCCTACGAGCAGTACTTC. This codes for CASSLVVSGSYEQYF. The chain couples TRBV11-2 to TRBJ2-7, with D possibly being TRBD2 (6 bases). Trimming pared 1 base from V and 0 bases from J, leaving 10 bases between. CDR1 is SGHAT, CDR2 FQNNGV, per germline. The CDR3 is 15 amino acids.

This chain joins TRBV12-5 and TRBJ1-1, with D perhaps matching TRBD1 (5 bases). The CDR3 length is 11 residues. With 2 bases removed from V and 12 bases from J, the gap between germline ends came to 10 bases. Germline CDR1 and CDR2: LGHNT and FRNRAP. The CDR3 region is CASGLPGISFF. The CDR3, as DNA: TGTGCTAGTGGTTTGCCAGGGATCTCTTTCTTT. The complete variable domain, with remaining parts taken from reference TRBV12-5 and TRBJ1-1, reads DARVTQTPRHKVTEMGQEVTMRCQPILGHNTVFWYRQTMMQGLELLAYFRNRAPLDDSGMPKDRFSAEMPDATLATLKIQPSEPRDSAVYFCASGLPGISFFGQGTRLTVV.

This rearrangement joins TRBV5-8 to TRBJ2-1; 9 nucleotides match TRBD1. The length of the CDR3 is 17 residues. V shed 4 bases, J shed 0 bases, and the junction held 8 bases outside the gene matches. CDR1 is SGHTS, CDR2 YDEGEE, per germline. The CDR3 spells CASSSHRGQSSYNEQFF. CDR3 DNA: TGTGCCAGCAGCAGTCACAGGGGGCAAAGCTCCTACAATGAGCAGTTCTTC.

In regard to this clone: One junction end does not reproduce the germline sequence, and a read error may be involved. CDR3 region: CASSLRTSYNGQFF. The CDR3 nucleotides read TGTGCCAGCAGCTTACGGACTAGCTACAATGGGCAGTTCTTC. The V gene is TRBV13, the J gene TRBJ2-1; 8 bases are shared with TRBD2. Germline V gives CDR1 PRHDT, CDR2 FYEKMQ (reference sequence). This CDR3 spans 14 amino acids.

The chain couples TRBV4-1 to TRBJ2-3; TRBD2 matches 7 bases. The germline CDR1 and CDR2 sequences are MGHRA and YSYEKL. The CDR3 sequence is 14 residues long. V shed 2 bases, J shed 4 bases, and the junction held 3 bases outside the gene matches. The CDR3 DNA is TGCGCCAGCAGCCAACGTGCGGGGGCAGATACGCAGTATTTT. Its translation: CASSQRAGADTQYF.

The count of this clone is one. This sequence joins TRBV2 and TRBJ1-3; TRBD1 is a possible D gene (5 bases). The CDR3 runs to 15 residues. Germline V lookup: CDR1 SNHLY, CDR2 FYNNEI. Trimming removed 8 bases at V and 0 bases at J, with 14 bases between. CDR3 sequence: CASGAGPSSGNTIYF. CDR3 sequence (DNA): TGTGCCAGCGGGGCTGGACCGAGCTCTGGAAACACCATATATTTT.

The rearrangement joins TRBV11-1 to TRBJ2-3, with 7 bases fitting TRBD2. V dropped 5 bases and J dropped 1; count of bases not matched to a gene: 6. CDR1 is SGHAT, CDR2 FQDESV, per germline (reference sequence). This CDR3 region has 15 residues. In DNA form, the CDR3 reads TGTGCCAGCAGCCGACTAGCAAGGGGCACAGATACGCAGTATTTT. Residues: CASSRLARGTDTQYF.

The chain combines TRBV4-2 with TRBJ2-7; D is unresolved. The CDR3 totals 13 residues. V lost 1 base and J lost 8, with 12 bases in between. The germline CDR1 and CDR2 sequences are LGHNA and YNFKEQ. The CDR3 DNA reads TGTGCCAGCAGCCAAGCACCTCTAGTGCAGCAGTACTTC. It yields the protein CASSQAPLVQQYF.

This clone was observed many times. Other DNA sequences in this specimen translate into the identical CDR3. This sequence joins TRBV30 and TRBJ1-5; D is unresolved. V lost 0 bases, J lost 2 bases, and 5 bases lay in between. The CDR3 has 13 residues. Germline assignment: CDR1 GTSNPN and CDR2 SVGIG (reference sequence). The CDR3 reads CAWSVRGNQPQHF. CDR3 bases: TGTGCCTGGAGTGTGAGGGGCAATCAGCCCCAGCATTTT.

This chain uses TRBV7-3 with TRBJ1-6; 10 positions agree with TRBD1. The germline gives CDR1 SGHTA, CDR2 FQGTGA. The CDR3 extends over 21 amino acids. The V and J ends lost 5 bases and 0 bases, in that order; junction bases with no gene match: 16. CDR3 DNA sequence: TGTGCCAGCAGCCCACCCCCACTAGGGACAGGGGTAAGCTCCTATAATTCACCCCTCCACTTT. As protein: CASSPPPLGTGVSSYNSPLHF.

The DNA of the CDR3 is TGTGCCAGCAGCAGACTAGGCGAGCAGTTCTTC. This sequence encodes CASSRLGEQFF. The rearrangement joins TRBV7-9 to TRBJ2-1; possibly TRBD2 for D (6 bases). The germline V gene encodes CDR1 SEHNR and CDR2 FQNEAQ (reference sequence). The CDR3 is 11 residues long. With 5 bases removed from V and 10 bases from J, the gap between germline ends came to 9 bases.

The V call is TRBV5-1, the J call TRBJ2-2; D not certain. CDR3 length: 14 amino acids. The V gene lost 3 bases and the J gene lost 4 bases, with 10 bases spanning the gap. CDR1 and CDR2 from the germline V gene are SGHRS and YFSETQ. The CDR3 spells CASSSTDSTGELFF. As DNA, the CDR3 is TGCGCCAGCAGCTCCACAGATTCCACCGGGGAGCTGTTTTTT.

The J gene is TRBJ2-7, the V gene TRBV29-1; 7 bases match TRBD2. Germline values: CDR1 SQVTM, CDR2 ANQGSEA. The CDR3 loop spans 13 amino acids. Trimming cost V 4 bases and J 2 bases; bases outside gene matches: 5. CDR3 in DNA: TGCAGCGTTGTTTCGGGAGGACCCTACGAGCAGTACTTC. Translation gives CSVVSGGPYEQYF.

The CDR3, as DNA: TGTGCCAGCAGAGCCCGGGACTCCTATAATTCACCCCTCCACTTT. Protein product: CASRARDSYNSPLHF. The chain has TRBV6-5 and TRBJ1-6, with D unclear. The V end was cut by 6 bases, the J end by 0 bases, with 9 bases between. Per germline, CDR1 MNHEY and CDR2 SVGAGI. The length of the CDR3 is 15 residues.

The gene calls are TRBV12-5 and TRBJ1-2; 8 bases are shared with TRBD1. The trim removed 0 bases at V and 8 bases at J, leaving 2 bases unmatched. This CDR3 contains 13 residues. Germline CDR1 reads LGHNT; CDR2 reads FRNRAP. The CDR3 DNA reads as TGTGCTAGTGGTTTGGTAACAGGGGGAGGCTACACCTTC. It translates to CASGLVTGGGYTF.

The chain links TRBV7-7 to TRBJ2-5; TRBD1 aligns across 9 bases. The CDR3 sequence is 15 residues long. V trimming: 5 bases; J trimming: 2 bases; junction bases outside the gene matches: 6. CDR1 and CDR2 from the germline V gene are SSHAT and FNYEAQ (reference sequence). CDR3 sequence reads: CASSQATGGQETQYF. The CDR3 nucleotides are TGTGCCAGCAGCCAAGCGACAGGGGGGCAAGAGACCCAGTACTTC.

As regards this clone: One end of the junction varies from germline; a read error may be responsible. The V and J genes are TRBV30 and TRBJ1-6; D call uncertain. Germline values: CDR1 GTSNPN, CDR2 SVGIG (reference sequence). This CDR3 region has 13 residues. CDR3 residues: CARRTGYNSPLHF. The CDR3 bases are TGTGCCCGGAGAACGGGGTATAATTCACCCCTCCACTTT.

This clone was picked up a small number of times. The chain's CDR3 is CASSPGGKSTEAFF. The CDR3 DNA reads as TGTGCCAGCAGCCCAGGGGGCAAGAGTACTGAAGCTTTCTTT. The chain links TRBV7-6 to TRBJ1-1; 8 nucleotides line up with TRBD1. Germline trimming cut 5 bases from V and 5 bases from J; bases unmatched to any gene: 7. CDR3 length equals 14 residues. The V gene's germline CDR1 is SGHVS and CDR2 FNYEAQ.

V usage is TRBV5-1 and J usage is TRBJ2-3; TRBD2 matches at 10 bases. From germline, CDR1 is SGHRS and CDR2 YFSETQ. The ends lost 4 bases at V and 5 bases at J; junction bases unmatched: 7. This CDR3 region has 15 residues. In DNA, the CDR3 is TGCGCCAGCAGCAGGAGAGCGGGAGGGGGAGATACGCAGTATTTT. This sequence encodes CASSRRAGGGDTQYF.

The rearrangement uses TRBV6-6 and TRBJ2-2, with TRBD2 as a possible D gene (6 bases). V shed 6 bases and J shed 3 bases, with 14 bases lying between them. CDR1 and CDR2 from the germline V gene are MNHNY and SVGAGI (reference sequence). The CDR3 length is 15 residues. The DNA of the CDR3 is TGTGCCAGCAGACGCCGCGGGGCCGACACCGGGGAGCTGTTTTTT. Residues: CASRRRGADTGELFF.

V and J are TRBV11-3 and TRBJ2-7; D remains unclear. Trimming pared 2 bases from V and 3 bases from J, leaving 5 bases between. The germline V gene has CDR1 SGHNT and CDR2 YENEEA. The CDR3 is 12 amino acids. The CDR3 region is CASSLNGYEQYF. For the CDR3, the DNA is TGTGCCAGCAGCTTAAACGGCTACGAGCAGTACTTC.

The chain employs TRBV11-3 and TRBJ2-3; 15 nucleotides match TRBD2. Germline V gives CDR1 SGHNT, CDR2 YENEEA. CDR3 length: 16 amino acids. Losses at the gene ends were 5 bases for V and 4 bases for J; bases not matched to a gene: 4. CDR3 loop: CASSPRTSGGADTQYF. CDR3 coding DNA: TGTGCCAGCAGCCCAAGGACTAGCGGGGGGGCAGATACGCAGTATTTT.

This clone showed up just a few times. V is TRBV6-1 and J is TRBJ1-5, with no clear D. The CDR3 covers 13 residues. Trimming shortened V by 2 bases and J by 2 bases, and 4 bases separated the two germline ends. Germline CDR1 is MNHNS and CDR2 is SASEGT. This CDR3 reads CASSEQGNQPQHF. In DNA, the CDR3 is TGTGCCAGCAGTGAACAGGGCAATCAGCCCCAGCATTTT.

CDR3 in DNA: TGCGCCAGCAGCCAGAGAAAGGAGAGCCCCACAGATACGCAGTATTTT. Amino acid sequence: CASSQRKESPTDTQYF. The chain is built from TRBV4-1 and TRBJ2-3, with D unclear. There are 16 residues in the CDR3. Trimming shortened V by 3 bases and J by 2 bases, and 15 bases separated the two germline ends. The germline CDR1 and CDR2 sequences are MGHRA and YSYEKL.